Listed here are 16 T cell receptor beta chains from one sample, sequenced in a study of Tregs in tolerant kidney transplant recipients. TCRdb's table, derived via immunoSEQ multiplex PCR, lists solely in-frame clones and lacks some. The sample lists roughly 250,000 clones, approximately 84% occurring once. The material sequenced was CD4+ T cells from blood. All receptors derive from a human donor in good health.

CDR3 sequence reads: CASSGLTSGGAHEQYF. The CDR3 DNA is TGTGCCAGCAGTGGGCTGACTAGCGGGGGGGCCCACGAGCAGTACTTC. The V gene is TRBV2, the J gene TRBJ2-7; 14 bases are shared with TRBD2. This CDR3 comprises 16 residues. Germline V gene sequence: CDR1 SNHLY, CDR2 FYNNEI. V shed 4 bases and J 5 bases; nucleotides not matched to a gene: 7.

V and J are TRBV7-6 and TRBJ2-5; TRBD2 matches at 7 bases. The J call may be wrong; the DNA end is better matched by TRBJ2-7. Germline values: CDR1 SGHVS, CDR2 FNYEAQ. The CDR3 has 15 amino acids. CDR3 DNA sequence: TGTGCCAGCAGCTTAGCGGGGGGGAGTAGTTACGAGCAGTACTTC. It yields the protein CASSLAGGSSYEQYF.

The chain joins TRBV9 to TRBJ2-3; TRBD2 matches at 13 bases. With 4 bases clipped from V and 3 bases from J, the junction kept 8 bases outside the gene matches. The CDR3 runs to 17 residues. Per germline, CDR1 SGDLS and CDR2 YYNGEE. CDR3 loop: CASSPSSGLAGTDTQYF. The CDR3 DNA is TGTGCCAGCAGCCCAAGCTCGGGACTAGCGGGGACAGATACGCAGTATTTT.

Points on this clone: The same CDR3 also results from other DNA sequences found in this sample. This chain uses TRBV6-5 with TRBJ2-2; D not certain. V was cut by 0 bases and J by 0 bases, with 8 bases left in between. The CDR3 is 16 amino acids. Germline CDR1 MNHEY, CDR2 SVGAGI. CDR3 sequence (DNA): TGTGCCAGCAGTTACTCTCGCCGCTCGAACACCGGGGAGCTGTTTTTT. It translates to CASSYSRRSNTGELFF.

V is TRBV5-4 and J is TRBJ2-7; TRBD2 might be the D (5 bases). The germline gives CDR1 SGHNT, CDR2 YYREEE (reference sequence). CDR3 length: 16 residues. Trimming removed 4 bases at V and 5 bases at J, with 22 bases between. DNA for the CDR3: TGTGCCAGCAGCCCGGGTGGAAACCGTGAGAGGGACGAGCAGTACTTC. It translates to CASSPGGNRERDEQYF. Filled out from reference TRBV5-4 and TRBJ2-7, the complete variable domain reads ETGVTQSPTHLIKTRGQQVTLRCSSQSGHNTVSWYQQALGQGPQFIFQYYREEENGRGNFPPRFSGLQFPNYSSELNVNALELDDSALYLCASSPGGNRERDEQYFGPGTRLTVT.

Concerning this clone itself: Other DNA sequences within the sample encode an identical CDR3. This chain connects TRBV2 to TRBJ2-5, with a tentative D call TRBD2 (7 bases). The CDR3 is made up of 15 amino acids. CDR1 is SNHLY and CDR2 is FYNNEI in the germline V gene. The V end was cut by 5 bases, the J end by 2 bases, with 15 bases between. CDR3 DNA sequence: TGTGCCAGCAGTTGGGAAAGGGGGGGTCAAGAGACCCAGTACTTC. Translating gives CASSWERGGQETQYF.

The chain combines TRBV25-1 with TRBJ2-2; TRBD1 matches at 7 bases. CDR3 length: 15 residues. V gave up 6 bases and J gave up 5 bases; unmatched junction bases: 9. Germline CDR1 MGHDK, CDR2 SYGVNS. The CDR3 here is CASSARTGWTGELFF. In nucleotides, the CDR3 is TGTGCCAGCAGCGCAAGGACAGGTTGGACCGGGGAGCTGTTTTTT.

CDR3 sequence (DNA): TGCGCCAGCAGCTTGGAGGGACCCGCCTACGAGCAGTACTTC. Its translation: CASSLEGPAYEQYF. This chain connects TRBV5-1 to TRBJ2-7; D may match TRBD1 or TRBD2 (5 bases each). The CDR3 has 14 amino acids. V lost 0 bases and J 2 bases, leaving 9 bases between the germline ends. Germline V gives CDR1 SGHRS, CDR2 YFSETQ.

This clone was recorded only once. J is TRBJ2-3 and V is TRBV6-1; D gene ambiguous. Trimming removed 3 bases at V and 2 bases at J, with 6 bases between. Germline CDR1 is MNHNS and CDR2 is SASEGT. CDR3 length: 13 residues. CDR3: CASSEGYTDTQYF. CDR3 sequence (DNA): TGTGCCAGCAGTGAGGGTTACACAGATACGCAGTATTTT.

V is TRBV10-3 and J is TRBJ2-3; a weak D match, TRBD2 (6 bases). The germline V and J ends were trimmed by 4 bases and 2 bases, with 13 bases remaining between them. CDR3 size: 15 residues. The germline gives CDR1 ENHRY, CDR2 SYGVKD. CDR3 region: CAISGGERVTDTQYF. CDR3 coding DNA: TGTGCCATCAGTGGAGGCGAGCGGGTCACAGATACGCAGTATTTT.

This chain joins TRBV19 and TRBJ2-3, with D unclear. Deletions cut 7 bases from V and 0 bases from J, with 11 bases between. The length of the CDR3 is 14 residues. Per the germline V gene, CDR1 is LNHDA and CDR2 is SQIVND (reference sequence). Here the CDR3 DNA reads TGTGCCAGTAAAAGTGCCAGTAGCACAGATACGCAGTATTTT. This codes for CASKSASSTDTQYF.

To note about this clone: A read error may produce the germline difference seen at one junction end. Different DNA sequences within this sample yield the same CDR3. V gene TRBV12-5 combines with J gene TRBJ2-2, with 9 positions matching TRBD2. The CDR3 is 19 residues long. CDR1 and CDR2 (germline): LGHNT, FRNRAP. DNA of the CDR3: TGTGCTAGTGGGTTGGCTCCCGCGACTAGCGGAAGTATCACCGGGGAGCTGTTTTTT. This sequence encodes CASGLAPATSGSITGELFF.

The chain joins TRBV30 to TRBJ1-1; D might be TRBD1 (5 bases). The V end was cut by 5 bases, the J end by 7 bases, with 8 bases between. Germline CDR1 is GTSNPN and CDR2 is SVGIG (reference sequence). The CDR3 totals 10 residues. The CDR3 DNA sequence: TGTGCCTGGGACAGAGATGAAGCTTTCTTT. Protein product: CAWDRDEAFF.

The V gene is TRBV6-5, the J gene TRBJ2-7; 7 bases line up with TRBD2. The germline CDR1 and CDR2 sequences are MNHEY and SVGAGI. V lost 9 bases and J lost 4; bases outside the gene matches: 9. This CDR3 is built from 13 residues. The CDR3 region is CASPIGGGYEQYF. Here the CDR3 DNA reads TGTGCCAGTCCTATCGGGGGAGGGTACGAGCAGTACTTC.

The V gene is TRBV5-1, the J gene TRBJ2-3; TRBD1 matches 7 bases. Germline V lookup: CDR1 SGHRS, CDR2 YFSETQ. The J segment lost 4 bases and the V segment lost 0 bases, leaving 5 bases of the junction unmatched. This CDR3 has 15 residues. CDR3 DNA sequence: TGCGCCAGCAGCTTGGAAAGGGGGCGCCCAGATACGCAGTATTTT. Residues: CASSLERGRPDTQYF.

V and J are TRBV20-1 and TRBJ2-1; no reliable D call. Per the germline V gene, CDR1 is DFQATT and CDR2 is SNEGSKA (reference sequence). This CDR3 contains 11 residues. The ends were cut back, 3 bases at V and 4 bases at J, with 4 bases in the middle. In DNA, the CDR3 is TGCAGTGCTAGTTGGTACAATGAGCAGTTCTTC. Amino acid sequence: CSASWYNEQFF.